These 2 T cell receptor beta chains came from one sample sequenced in a study of blood T cell repertoires in COVID-19 (dated by TCRdb to the early 2020s). Library preparation used the immunoSEQ multiplex PCR assay. The immuneACCESS repertoire file appears here via TCRdb, limited to in-frame rearrangements. These files lack a portion of the clones; in checked studies, under half of the deficit traces to unresolved V genes, and the cause of the others is not known. This sample has some 150,000 clones in its table, and about 80% of those were observed once. The ten largest clones capture under 5.5% of the sample. The specimen sequenced was peripheral blood. Every receptor here comes from a human donor in a cohort sampled during active COVID-19.

This clone was seen a handful of times. This chain joins TRBV5-1 and TRBJ2-2; possibly TRBD1 for D (6 bases). The CDR3 is 15 amino acids. V lost 0 bases and J 2 bases, leaving 8 bases between the germline ends. CDR1 is SGHRS and CDR2 is YFSETQ in the germline V gene. This chain's CDR3 is CASSLGDTNTGELFF. The CDR3 DNA reads as TGCGCCAGCAGCTTGGGGGACACTAACACCGGGGAGCTGTTTTTT. The variable domain in full, completed from reference TRBV5-1 and TRBJ2-2, reads KAGVTQTPRYLIKTRGQQVTLSCSPISGHRSVSWYQQTPGQGLQFLFEYFSETQRNKGNFPGRFSGRQFSNSRSEMNVSTLELGDSALYLCASSLGDTNTGELFFGEGSRLTVL.

The chain uses TRBV7-2 and TRBJ2-3, with D perhaps TRBD2 (6 bases). The CDR3 is 16 amino acids. V was pared by 3 bases and J by 1 base, with 14 bases between. CDR1 is SGHTA and CDR2 is FQGNSA in the germline V gene. This CDR3 is CASSFTLGGGTDTQYF. CDR3 bases: TGTGCCAGCAGCTTCACCCTGGGCGGGGGCACAGATACGCAGTATTTT.